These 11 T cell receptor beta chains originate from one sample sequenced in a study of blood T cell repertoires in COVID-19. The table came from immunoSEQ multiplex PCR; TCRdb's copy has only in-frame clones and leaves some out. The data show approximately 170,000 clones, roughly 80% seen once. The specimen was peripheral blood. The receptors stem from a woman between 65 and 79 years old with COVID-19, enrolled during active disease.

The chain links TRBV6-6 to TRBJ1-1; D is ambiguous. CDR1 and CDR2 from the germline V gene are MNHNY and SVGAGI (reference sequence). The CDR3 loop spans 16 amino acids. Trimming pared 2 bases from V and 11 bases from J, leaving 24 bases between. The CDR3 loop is CASSYEREGLKSVAFF. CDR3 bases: TGTGCCAGCAGTTACGAGAGGGAAGGACTCAAGAGTGTGGCTTTCTTT.

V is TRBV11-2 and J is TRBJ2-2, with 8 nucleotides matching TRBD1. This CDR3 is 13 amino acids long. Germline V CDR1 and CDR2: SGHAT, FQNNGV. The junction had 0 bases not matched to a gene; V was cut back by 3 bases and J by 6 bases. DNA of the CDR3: TGTGCCAGCAGCTTGGACAGGGCCGGGGAGCTGTTTTTT. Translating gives CASSLDRAGELFF.

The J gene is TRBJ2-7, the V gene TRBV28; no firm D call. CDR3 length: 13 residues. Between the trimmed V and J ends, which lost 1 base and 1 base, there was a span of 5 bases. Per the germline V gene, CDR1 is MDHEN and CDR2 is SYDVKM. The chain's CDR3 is CASSLSFSYEQYF. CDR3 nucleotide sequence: TGTGCCAGCAGTTTATCCTTTTCCTACGAGCAGTACTTC.

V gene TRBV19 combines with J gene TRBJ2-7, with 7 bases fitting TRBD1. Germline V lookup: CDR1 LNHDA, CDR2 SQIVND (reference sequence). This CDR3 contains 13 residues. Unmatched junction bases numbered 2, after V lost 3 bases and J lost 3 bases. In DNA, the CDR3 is TGTGCCAGTAGTATCTACAGGGGCTACGAGCAGTACTTC. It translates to CASSIYRGYEQYF.

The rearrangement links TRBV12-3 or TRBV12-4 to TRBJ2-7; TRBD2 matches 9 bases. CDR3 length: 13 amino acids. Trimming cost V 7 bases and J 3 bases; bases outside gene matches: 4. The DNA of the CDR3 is TGTGCCAGCATCCTTAGCGGGAGCTACGAGCAGTACTTC. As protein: CASILSGSYEQYF.

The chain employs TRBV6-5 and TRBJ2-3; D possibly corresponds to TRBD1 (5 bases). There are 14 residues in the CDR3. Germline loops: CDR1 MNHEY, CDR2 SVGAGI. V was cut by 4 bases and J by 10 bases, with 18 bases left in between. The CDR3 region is CASSSNSPEGAQYF. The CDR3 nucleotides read TGTGCCAGCAGTTCCAACTCACCGGAAGGGGCGCAGTATTTT.

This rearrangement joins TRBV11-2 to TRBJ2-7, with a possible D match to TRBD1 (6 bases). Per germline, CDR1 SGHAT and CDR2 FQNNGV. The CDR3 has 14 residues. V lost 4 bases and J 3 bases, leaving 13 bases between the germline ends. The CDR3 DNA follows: TGTGCCAGCAGCTCGACAGGAGGAGTCTACGAGCAGTACTTC. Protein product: CASSSTGGVYEQYF.

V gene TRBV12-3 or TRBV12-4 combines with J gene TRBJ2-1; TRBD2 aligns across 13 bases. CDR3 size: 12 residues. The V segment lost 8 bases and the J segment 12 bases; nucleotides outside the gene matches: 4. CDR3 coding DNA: TGTGCCAGCCGACTAGCGGGAGGAGGGCAGTTCTTC. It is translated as CASRLAGGGQFF.

The CDR3 bases are TGTGCCAGCAGTTTGACGTTAGCGGCATACAATGAGCAGTTCTTC. This sequence encodes CASSLTLAAYNEQFF. The chain links TRBV27 to TRBJ2-1; D possibly corresponds to TRBD2 (6 bases). Deletions cut 3 bases from V and 4 bases from J, with 13 bases between. CDR1 MNHEY and CDR2 SMNVEV come from the germline V gene (reference sequence). The CDR3 is made up of 15 amino acids.

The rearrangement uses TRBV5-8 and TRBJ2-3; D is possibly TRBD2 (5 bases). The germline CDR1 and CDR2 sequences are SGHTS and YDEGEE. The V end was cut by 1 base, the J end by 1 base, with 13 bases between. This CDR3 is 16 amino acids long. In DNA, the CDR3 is TGTGCCAGCAGCTTGCGACTATCCGGGCGCACAGATACGCAGTATTTT. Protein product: CASSLRLSGRTDTQYF. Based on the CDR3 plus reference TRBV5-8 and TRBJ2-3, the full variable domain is EAGVTQSPTHLIKTRGQQATLRCSPISGHTSVYWYQQALGLGLQFLLWYDEGEERNRGNFPPRFSGRQFPNYSSELNVNALELEDSALYLCASSLRLSGRTDTQYFGPGTRLTVL.

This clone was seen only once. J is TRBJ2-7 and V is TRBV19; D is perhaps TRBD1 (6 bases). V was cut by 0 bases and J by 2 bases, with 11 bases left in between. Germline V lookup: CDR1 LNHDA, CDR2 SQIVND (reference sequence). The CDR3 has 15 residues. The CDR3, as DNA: TGTGCCAGTAGTATAGAGGGGACAAGACCCTACGAGCAGTACTTC. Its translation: CASSIEGTRPYEQYF.